A single sample is the source of the 13 T cell receptor beta chains below, sequenced in a study of immune cell composition in non-small cell lung cancer. This table comes from immunoSEQ multiplex PCR, and its TCRdb copy is limited to in-frame clones, with some not included. Of about 3,500 clones listed, roughly 77% are singletons. Normal lung was taken at the farthest possible site, at least 3 cm from tumour. Sequencing was carried out using non-adjacent lung tissue. The receptors stem from a human donor with non-small cell lung cancer.

A single count supports this clone. The chain is built from TRBV6-5 and TRBJ1-5; D is unclear. V dropped 5 bases and J dropped 0 bases, with 11 bases sitting between them. CDR1 MNHEY and CDR2 SVGAGI come from the germline V gene. This CDR3 is 15 amino acids long. CDR3 DNA sequence: TGTGCCAGCAGTCTACGGGTTAATAGCAATCAGCCCCAGCATTTT. As protein: CASSLRVNSNQPQHF.

This clone was counted a few times. This chain links TRBV18 with TRBJ2-5, with 14 bases aligning to TRBD2. Germline CDR1 reads KGHSH; CDR2 reads LQKENI. V lost 2 bases, J lost 4 bases, and 0 bases stayed unmatched. CDR3 size: 15 residues. This chain's CDR3 is CASSPGTSGRETQYF. DNA for the CDR3: TGTGCCAGCTCACCAGGGACTAGCGGGAGAGAGACCCAGTACTTC.

The chain has TRBV19 and TRBJ2-3; 8 bases fit TRBD2. The CDR3 is 14 residues long. CDR1 is LNHDA and CDR2 is SQIVND in the germline V gene (reference sequence). The V segment lost 10 bases and the J segment 3 bases; nucleotides outside the gene matches: 9. The CDR3 region is CATKGPSGTDTQYF. The CDR3 DNA sequence: TGTGCCACCAAAGGGCCTAGCGGGACAGATACGCAGTATTTT.

A single count supports this clone. The genes are TRBV7-9 and TRBJ2-7, with D perhaps TRBD2 (5 bases). Looked up from germline, CDR1 is SEHNR and CDR2 is FQNEAQ (reference sequence). The CDR3 is made up of 15 amino acids. Trimming shortened V by 5 bases and J by 2 bases, and 16 bases separated the two germline ends. CDR3 residues: CASSPRSGLAYEQYF. The CDR3 DNA reads as TGTGCCAGCAGCCCGCGATCGGGGTTGGCCTACGAGCAGTACTTC.

This chain uses TRBV7-8 with TRBJ2-1; TRBD1 matches at 7 bases. Germline trimming cut 4 bases from V and 1 base from J; bases unmatched to any gene: 7. This CDR3 contains 16 residues. Germline V gene lookup returns CDR1 SGHVS and CDR2 FQNEAQ. The CDR3 loop is CASSSGGRGSYNEQFF. The CDR3 DNA reads as TGTGCCAGCAGCTCCGGTGGCAGGGGGTCCTACAATGAGCAGTTCTTC.

This chain uses TRBV29-1 with TRBJ1-2, with D perhaps TRBD1 (6 bases). The CDR3 sequence is 15 residues long. Germline-derived CDR1 and CDR2 are SQVTM and ANQGSEA. Trimming took 4 bases from V and 9 from J, leaving 24 bases between them. CDR3: CSVGDTGRGFVSYTF. CDR3 DNA: TGCAGCGTTGGGGACACAGGGAGGGGGTTTGTTAGCTACACCTTC.

The V gene is TRBV7-9, the J gene TRBJ2-7, with 10 positions matching TRBD2. The CDR3 length is 15 residues. V trimming: 5 bases; J trimming: 4 bases; junction bases outside the gene matches: 8. Per germline, CDR1 SEHNR and CDR2 FQNEAQ (reference sequence). The CDR3 is CASSPRVAGGYEQYF. The CDR3 nucleotides read TGTGCCAGCAGCCCCCGGGTAGCGGGAGGATACGAGCAGTACTTC.

The gene calls are TRBV2 and TRBJ1-1, with D hard to call. Trimming stripped 7 bases from V and 0 bases from J, with 12 bases between. Germline V lookup: CDR1 SNHLY, CDR2 FYNNEI. The CDR3 is 14 residues long. This CDR3 is CASIIEGLNTEAFF. The CDR3, as DNA: TGTGCCAGCATTATCGAGGGATTGAACACTGAAGCTTTCTTT.

CDR3 in amino acids: CASSLGDNYYGYTF. As DNA, the CDR3 is TGTGCCAGCAGTTTAGGGGACAACTACTATGGCTACACCTTC. This chain joins TRBV28 and TRBJ1-2, with D maybe TRBD1 (6 bases). Between the trimmed V and J ends, which lost 2 bases and 3 bases, there was a span of 10 bases. The CDR3 contains 14 residues. CDR1 and CDR2 (germline): MDHEN, SYDVKM.

The rearrangement links TRBV30 to TRBJ2-1; maybe TRBD2 (7 bases). Germline V gene lookup returns CDR1 GTSNPN and CDR2 SVGIG (reference sequence). The CDR3 has 15 residues. V was pared by 5 bases and J by 5 bases, with 19 bases between. Written as DNA, the CDR3 is TGTGCCTGGTCGGGGGGCCCCTCGGTGGACAATGAGCAGTTCTTC. Translating it yields CAWSGGPSVDNEQFF.

The CDR3 sequence is CASSQDAGIQPQHF. CDR3 bases: TGCGCCAGCAGCCAAGATGCAGGGATCCAGCCCCAGCATTTT. The chain has TRBV4-3 and TRBJ1-5; tentatively, D is TRBD1 (5 bases). This CDR3 contains 14 residues. The germline V gene encodes CDR1 LGHNA and CDR2 YSLEER. Trimming cost V 0 bases and J 7 bases, with 10 bases left between them.

The chain joins TRBV27 to TRBJ2-1, with D hard to call. Trimming took 2 bases from V and 0 from J, leaving 11 bases between them. The V gene's germline CDR1 is MNHEY and CDR2 SMNVEV (reference sequence). The CDR3 is 16 residues long. DNA of the CDR3: TGTGCCAGCAGTTTAAGCCCATCGGGCTCCTACAATGAGCAGTTCTTC. This encodes CASSLSPSGSYNEQFF.

The chain carries TRBV7-9 and TRBJ1-5; 10 bases align to TRBD1. Germline trimming cut 5 bases from V and 6 bases from J; bases unmatched to any gene: 13. Germline values: CDR1 SEHNR, CDR2 FQNEAQ (reference sequence). CDR3 size: 17 residues. The CDR3 sequence: CASSVWPGTGDSQPQHF. The CDR3 nucleotides are TGTGCCAGCAGCGTCTGGCCCGGGACAGGGGATTCTCAGCCCCAGCATTTT. Together with reference TRBV7-9 and TRBJ1-5, the CDR3 gives the full variable domain: DTGVSQNPRHKITKRGQNVTFRCDPISEHNRLYWYRQTLGQGPEFLTYFQNEAQLEKSRLLSDRFSAERPKGSFSTLEIQRTEQGDSAMYLCASSVWPGTGDSQPQHFGDGTRLSIL.